This TCR beta chain emerged from a study of CD8 T cells in ankylosing spondylitis. TCRdb fed the 5' RACE reads into MiXCR, producing one record per CDR3 protein. The sample records approximately 210,000 distinct CDR3 sequences, 10% to 15% being singletons. Germline V gene data show CDR1 as SGHDT and CDR2 as YYEEEE. Trimming took off 4 bases at V and 0 bases at J, with 10 bases between the two ends. The CDR3 covers 14 residues. V is TRBV5-6 and J is TRBJ1-1, with a weak D call TRBD1 (6 bases). Sequencing was done on a sample of blood, either unsorted or a sorted T cell fraction (not recorded which). The sequence was collected from a male donor with ankylosing spondylitis or in good health (not recorded which). The CDR3 coding sequence is TGTGCCAGCAGCGCTACAGGGCTGAACACTGAAGCTTTCTTT. Protein sequence: CASSATGLNTEAFF.